This T cell receptor (beta chain) comes out of a study of CD8 T cells in Susac syndrome. RNA amounts of about 0.5 to 1 ug underwent reverse transcription with random hexamers. immunoSEQ multiplex PCR amplified TCR beta CDR3 across 54 Vbeta, 13 Jbeta. TCRdb fed the immunoSEQ multiplex PCR reads into MiXCR, producing one record per CDR3 protein. This table has 150,000 to 200,000 distinct CDR3 sequences, over 85% appearing once. Sequencing targeted TCR beta in blood CD8+ and CD4+ T cells. Overall study results and limits: A relatively small number of individuals underwent TCR sequencing and HLA analysis.

Concerning this clonotype itself: The antigen is undetermined.

The origin of this receptor is a human donor in good health. The sample was CD4+ T cells from PBMCs.

CDR3 sequence reads: CAWSAGRGYTF. The DNA of the CDR3 is TGTGCCTGGAGTGCAGGACGTGGCTACACCTTC. V usage is TRBV30 and J usage is TRBJ1-2; D not certain. The CDR3 contains 11 residues. The V end lost 1 base, the J end lost 7 bases, and 7 bases lay between the germline ends. Germline V gene sequence: CDR1 GTSNPN, CDR2 SVGIG (reference sequence).